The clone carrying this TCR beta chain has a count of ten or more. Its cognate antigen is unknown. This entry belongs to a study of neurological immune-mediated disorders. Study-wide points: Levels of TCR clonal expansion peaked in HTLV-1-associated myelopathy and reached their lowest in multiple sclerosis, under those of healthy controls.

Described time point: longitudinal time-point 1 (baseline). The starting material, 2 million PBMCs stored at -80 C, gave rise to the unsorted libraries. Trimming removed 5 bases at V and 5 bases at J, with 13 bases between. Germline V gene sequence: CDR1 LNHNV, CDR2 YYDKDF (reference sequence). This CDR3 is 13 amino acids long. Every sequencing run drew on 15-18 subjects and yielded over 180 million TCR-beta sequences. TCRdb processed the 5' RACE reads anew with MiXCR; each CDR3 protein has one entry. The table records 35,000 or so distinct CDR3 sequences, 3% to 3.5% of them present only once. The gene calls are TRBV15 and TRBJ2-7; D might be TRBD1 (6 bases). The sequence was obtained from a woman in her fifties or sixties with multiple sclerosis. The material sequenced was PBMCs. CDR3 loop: CATSPRGLDEQYF. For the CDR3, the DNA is TGTGCCACCAGCCCCAGGGGTCTCGACGAGCAGTACTTC.